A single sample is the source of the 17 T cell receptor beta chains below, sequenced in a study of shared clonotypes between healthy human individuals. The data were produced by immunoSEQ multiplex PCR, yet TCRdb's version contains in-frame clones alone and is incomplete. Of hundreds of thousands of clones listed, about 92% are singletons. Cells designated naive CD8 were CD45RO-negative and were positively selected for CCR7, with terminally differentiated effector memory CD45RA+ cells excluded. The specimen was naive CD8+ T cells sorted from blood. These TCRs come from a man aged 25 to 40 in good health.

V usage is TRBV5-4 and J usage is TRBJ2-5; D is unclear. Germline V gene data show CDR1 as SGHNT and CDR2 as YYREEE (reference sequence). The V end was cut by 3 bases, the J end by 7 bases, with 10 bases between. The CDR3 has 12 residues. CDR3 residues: CASSSLLATQYF. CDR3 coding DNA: TGTGCCAGCAGCTCCCTTTTGGCGACCCAGTACTTC. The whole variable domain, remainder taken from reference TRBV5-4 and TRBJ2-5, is ETGVTQSPTHLIKTRGQQVTLRCSSQSGHNTVSWYQQALGQGPQFIFQYYREEENGRGNFPPRFSGLQFPNYSSELNVNALELDDSALYLCASSSLLATQYFGPGTRLLVL.

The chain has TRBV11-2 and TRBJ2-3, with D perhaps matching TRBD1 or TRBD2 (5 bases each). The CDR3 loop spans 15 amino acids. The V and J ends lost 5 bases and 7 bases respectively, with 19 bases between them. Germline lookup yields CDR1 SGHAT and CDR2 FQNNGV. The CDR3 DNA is TGTGCCAGCAGCGCCGGGACCGCGGATTGGTATACGCAGTATTTT. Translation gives CASSAGTADWYTQYF. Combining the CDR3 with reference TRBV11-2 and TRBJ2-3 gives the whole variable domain EAGVAQSPRYKIIEKRQSVAFWCNPISGHATLYWYQQILGQGPKLLIQFQNNGVVDDSQLPKDRFSAERLKGVDSTLKIQPAKLEDSAVYLCASSAGTADWYTQYFGPGTRLTVL.

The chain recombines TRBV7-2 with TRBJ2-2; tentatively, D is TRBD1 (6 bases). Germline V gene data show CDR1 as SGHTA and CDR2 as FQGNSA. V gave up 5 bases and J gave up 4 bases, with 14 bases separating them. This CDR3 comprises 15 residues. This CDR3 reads CASSLTGSSTGELFF. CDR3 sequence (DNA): TGTGCCAGCAGCCTTACAGGGAGTAGCACCGGGGAGCTGTTTTTT.

The CDR3 here is CAIREGQGIDTQYF. The CDR3 region has the DNA TGTGCCATCAGGGAAGGACAGGGGATAGATACGCAGTATTTT. The rearrangement joins TRBV10-3 to TRBJ2-3; TRBD1 agrees at 9 bases. J lost 5 bases, V lost 6 bases, and 6 bases had no gene match. Germline V lookup: CDR1 ENHRY, CDR2 SYGVKD. This CDR3 has 14 amino acids.

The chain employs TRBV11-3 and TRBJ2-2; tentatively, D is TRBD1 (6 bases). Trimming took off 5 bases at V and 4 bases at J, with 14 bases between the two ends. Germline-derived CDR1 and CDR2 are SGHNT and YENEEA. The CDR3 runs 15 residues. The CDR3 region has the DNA TGTGCCAGCAGCCAAATTCAGGGGCTCACCGGGGAGCTGTTTTTT. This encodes CASSQIQGLTGELFF.

The CDR3 DNA follows: TGCGCCAGCAGCTTGGCCGGGGTCACTGAAGCTTTCTTT. Its protein product is CASSLAGVTEAFF. This chain uses TRBV5-1 with TRBJ1-1; D is unresolved. The V gene's germline CDR1 is SGHRS and CDR2 YFSETQ. There are 13 residues in the CDR3. Trimming left V 0 bases short and J 4 bases short, with 7 bases between. The full variable domain, with the rest looked up from reference TRBV5-1 and TRBJ1-1, is KAGVTQTPRYLIKTRGQQVTLSCSPISGHRSVSWYQQTPGQGLQFLFEYFSETQRNKGNFPGRFSGRQFSNSRSEMNVSTLELGDSALYLCASSLAGVTEAFFGQGTRLTVV.

CDR3 protein: CASSFRAGRALEGETQYF. CDR3 bases: TGTGCCAGCAGTTTTCGGGCGGGTAGGGCGCTCGAAGGGGAGACCCAGTACTTC. The J gene is TRBJ2-5, the V gene TRBV28, with D tentatively TRBD2 (5 bases). This CDR3 is built from 18 residues. Germline CDR1 and CDR2: MDHEN and SYDVKM. V was trimmed by 3 bases and J by 5 bases, leaving 25 bases between them.

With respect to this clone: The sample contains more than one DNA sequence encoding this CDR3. CDR3 coding DNA: TGTGCCAGCAGCTTAGGGGGACAGGGAGGGAATGAGCAGTTCTTC. This translates into CASSLGGQGGNEQFF. The J gene is TRBJ2-1, the V gene TRBV13, with 9 bases lining up with TRBD1. Germline V gives CDR1 PRHDT, CDR2 FYEKMQ (reference sequence). Trimming at V came to 0 bases and at J to 7 bases, leaving 4 bases not matched to a gene. The CDR3 spans 15 residues.

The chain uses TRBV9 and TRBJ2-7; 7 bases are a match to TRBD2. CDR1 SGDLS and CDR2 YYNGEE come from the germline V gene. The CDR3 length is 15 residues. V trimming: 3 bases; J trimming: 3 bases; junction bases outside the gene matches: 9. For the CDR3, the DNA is TGTGCCAGCAGCGCCGGGGGGTGGAATAGCTACGAGCAGTACTTC. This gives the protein CASSAGGWNSYEQYF.

CDR3 DNA sequence: TGTGCCAGCAGTTGGTCAGGGACAGTCTACGAGCAGTACTTC. Protein: CASSWSGTVYEQYF. The gene calls are TRBV27 and TRBJ2-7; 7 bases are shared with TRBD1. The ends lost 4 bases at V and 3 bases at J; junction bases unmatched: 6. The CDR3 has 14 residues. CDR1 MNHEY and CDR2 SMNVEV come from the germline V gene (reference sequence).

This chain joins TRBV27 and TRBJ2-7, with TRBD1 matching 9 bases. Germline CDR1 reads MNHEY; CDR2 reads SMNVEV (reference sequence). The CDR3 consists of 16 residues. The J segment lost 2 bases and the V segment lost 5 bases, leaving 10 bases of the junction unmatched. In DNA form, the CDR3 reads TGTGCCAGCAGTCCCCTACAGGGGGCGTCGACCTACGAGCAGTACTTC. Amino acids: CASSPLQGASTYEQYF.

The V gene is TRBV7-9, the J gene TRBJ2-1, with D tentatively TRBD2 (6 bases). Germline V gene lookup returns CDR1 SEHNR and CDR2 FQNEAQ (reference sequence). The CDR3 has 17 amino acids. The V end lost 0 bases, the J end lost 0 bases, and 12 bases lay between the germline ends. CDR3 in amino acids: CASSLASGSGSYNEQFF. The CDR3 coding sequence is TGTGCCAGCAGCTTAGCGAGTGGTAGCGGCTCCTACAATGAGCAGTTCTTC.

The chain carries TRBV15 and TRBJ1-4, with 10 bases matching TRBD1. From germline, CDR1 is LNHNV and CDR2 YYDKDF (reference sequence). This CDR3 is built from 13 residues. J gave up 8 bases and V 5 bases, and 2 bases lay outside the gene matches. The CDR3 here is CATSGQGDEKLFF. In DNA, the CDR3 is TGTGCCACCAGCGGACAGGGGGACGAAAAACTGTTTTTT. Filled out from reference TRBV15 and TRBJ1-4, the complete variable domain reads DAMVIQNPRYQVTQFGKPVTLSCSQTLNHNVMYWYQQKSSQAPKLLFHYYDKDFNNEADTPDNFQSRRPNTSFCFLDIRSPGLGDTAMYLCATSGQGDEKLFFGSGTQLSVL.

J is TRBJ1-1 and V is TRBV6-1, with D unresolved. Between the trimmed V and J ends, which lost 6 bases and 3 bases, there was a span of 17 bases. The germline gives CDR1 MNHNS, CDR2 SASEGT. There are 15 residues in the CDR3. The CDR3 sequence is CASSLGVFDYTEAFF. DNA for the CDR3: TGTGCCAGCAGCCTCGGGGTCTTCGACTACACTGAAGCTTTCTTT.

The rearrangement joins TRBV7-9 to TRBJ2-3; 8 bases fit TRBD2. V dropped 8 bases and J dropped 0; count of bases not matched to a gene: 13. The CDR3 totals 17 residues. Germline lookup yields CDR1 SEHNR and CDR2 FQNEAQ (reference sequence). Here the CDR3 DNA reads TGTGCCAGCTGCGAAACCTTAGCGGGACCTAGCACAGATACGCAGTATTTT. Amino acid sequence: CASCETLAGPSTDTQYF.

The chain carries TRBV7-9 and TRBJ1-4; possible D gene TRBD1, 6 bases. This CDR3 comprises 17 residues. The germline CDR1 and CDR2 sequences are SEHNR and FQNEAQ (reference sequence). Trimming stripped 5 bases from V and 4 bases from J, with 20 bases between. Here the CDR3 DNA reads TGTGCCAGCAGCCACCGGGACACCGGATTTGGTAATGAAAAACTGTTTTTT. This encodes CASSHRDTGFGNEKLFF.

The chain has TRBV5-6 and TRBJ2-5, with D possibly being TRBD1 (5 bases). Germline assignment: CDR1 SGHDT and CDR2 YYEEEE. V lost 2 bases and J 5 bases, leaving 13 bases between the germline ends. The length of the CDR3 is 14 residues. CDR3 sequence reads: CASSLAGKTETQYF. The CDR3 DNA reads TGTGCCAGCAGCTTAGCAGGGAAAACGGAGACCCAGTACTTC. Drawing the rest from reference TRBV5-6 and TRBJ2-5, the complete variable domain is DAGVTQSPTHLIKTRGQQVTLRCSPKSGHDTVSWYQQALGQGPQFIFQYYEEEERQRGNFPDRFSGHQFPNYSSELNVNALLLGDSALYLCASSLAGKTETQYFGPGTRLLVL.